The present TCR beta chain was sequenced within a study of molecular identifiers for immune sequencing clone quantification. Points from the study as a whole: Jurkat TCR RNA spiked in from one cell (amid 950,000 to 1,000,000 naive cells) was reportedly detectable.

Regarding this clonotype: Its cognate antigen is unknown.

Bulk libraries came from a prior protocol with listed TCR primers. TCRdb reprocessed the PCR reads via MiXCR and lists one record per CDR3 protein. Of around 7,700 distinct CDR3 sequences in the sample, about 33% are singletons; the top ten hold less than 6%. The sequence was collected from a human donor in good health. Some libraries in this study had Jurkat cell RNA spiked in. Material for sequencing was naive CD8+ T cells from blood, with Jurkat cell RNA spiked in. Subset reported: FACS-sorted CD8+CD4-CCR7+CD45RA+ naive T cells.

The CDR3 DNA sequence: TGTGCCAGCAGTCCTACAGGGGGCGAGCAGTACTTC. As protein: CASSPTGGEQYF. V and J are TRBV6-5 and TRBJ2-7, with 8 bases fitting TRBD1. This CDR3 has 12 amino acids. Looked up from germline, CDR1 is MNHEY and CDR2 is SVGAGI. V shed 5 bases, J shed 6 bases, and the junction held 3 bases outside the gene matches.